This T cell receptor (beta chain) was found in a study of early T cells in non-severe SARS-CoV-2 infection (TCRdb year 2021). About the investigation overall: Bulk RNA from unsorted whole blood was used for TCR sequencing, so alpha and beta chains could not be paired.

This clonotype was seen a few times. The antigen it binds to is not known. No base-level quality is on record; no much larger clone is a single base apart. This was a case-control study nested in a cohort of healthcare workers in London, UK, who had nasopharyngeal swab PCR tests and blood samples taken every week. Healthcare workers were enrolled in the week of the UK lockdown, from 23 to 31 March 2020, and were followed every week for up to roughly 15 weeks. General conclusions and limits of the study: VDJdb matching was skewed toward anti-spike CD8 responses, so virus-specific expansions were likely underestimated and private and CD4 specificities were missed.

Library prep was done by 5' RACE. The run used a NextSeq 500. Unique molecular identifiers were attached to individual cDNA molecules in the TCR library protocol so that sequencing error and PCR bias could be corrected. Sequencing covered both TCR alpha and beta chains, and within each sample the abundances of alpha and beta sequences were tightly co-correlated. In the source study's methods: Decombinator V4 was used to perform V gene, J gene and CDR3 annotation of TCR sequences. Expanded TCRs were defined as changing significantly between any two time points under a Poisson model with p below 0.0001. Abundances of TCRs were expressed as counts per million after normalisation to the total number of TCRs sequenced in each sample. MAIT TCRs were defined by TRAV1-2 paired with TRAJ12, TRAJ20 or TRAJ33, and iNKT TCRs by TRAV10 paired with TRAJ18. VDJdb, accessed on 1 November 2021, was searched for TCRs annotated for CMV, EBV and SARS-CoV-2, and TCRs annotated for more than one antigen were excluded. TCRdb reprocessing: public reads trimmed at Q25 with fastp, clones called with MiXCR, in-frame beta chains kept. When rows share a CDR3 protein, they turn into one entry using the most common DNA and genes. The V and J calls here are based on TCRdb, not the publication. The sample table contains about 42,000 distinct CDR3 sequences; only one count was recorded for 6% to 7.5% of them. Under 5% of the sample belongs to the ten largest clones.

Taken from the germline V gene (reference sequence), the CDR1 and CDR2 loops are DFQATT and SNEGSKA. Compared with germline, V lacks 6 bases and J lacks 5 bases; bases without a gene match: 4. The CDR3, cysteine through phenylalanine, is 12 amino acids long. Of all the DNA, just the CDR3 is kept, 36 bases in frame from base 1. Sequencing was carried out using whole blood. This receptor was identified in an adult who was a healthcare worker with PCR-confirmed SARS-CoV-2 infection or an uninfected control (not recorded which). The sequence joins TRBV20-1 to TRBJ2-5; 9 central nucleotides agree with TRBD1. The CDR3 reads as follows: CSAPDRGETQYF. The nucleotide sequence reads as follows: TGCAGTGCCCCGGACAGGGGCGAGACCCAGTACTTC.